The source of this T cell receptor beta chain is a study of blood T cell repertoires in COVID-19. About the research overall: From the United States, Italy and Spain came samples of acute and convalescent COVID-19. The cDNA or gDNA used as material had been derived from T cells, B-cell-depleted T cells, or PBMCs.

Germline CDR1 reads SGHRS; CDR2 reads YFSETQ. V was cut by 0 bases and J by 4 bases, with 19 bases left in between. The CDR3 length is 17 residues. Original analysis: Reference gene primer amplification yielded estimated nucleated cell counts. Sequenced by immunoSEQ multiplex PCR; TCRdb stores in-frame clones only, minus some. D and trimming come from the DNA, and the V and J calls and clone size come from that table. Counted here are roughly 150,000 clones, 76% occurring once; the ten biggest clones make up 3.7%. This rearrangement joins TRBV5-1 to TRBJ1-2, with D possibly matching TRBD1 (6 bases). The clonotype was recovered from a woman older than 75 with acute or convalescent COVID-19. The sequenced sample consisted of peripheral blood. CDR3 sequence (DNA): TGCGCCAGCAGCTTGGGGGCAGGGACATTGATCTCCTATGGCTACACCTTC. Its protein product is CASSLGAGTLISYGYTF.